Listed below are T cell receptor beta chains from one sample, sequenced in a study of cytomegalovirus exposure and HLA in healthy donors. Profiling relied on immunoSEQ multiplex PCR, and the TCRdb table lists in-frame clones only, not all of them. Altogether 100,000 to 150,000 clones are present, around 76% being singletons, with the ten largest covering 5.5% to 8.5%. What was sequenced was PBMCs. The receptors come from a male donor in good health and CMV-seronegative. CDR3s include the opening cysteine and the closing phenylalanine or tryptophan. D genes are given only for firm matches. Size values are once, few and many counts, or a class for expanded clones, and some rows have none.

cdr3_length j_call v_call d_call clone_size cdr3_aa cdr3_nt
19 TRBJ2-7 TRBV7-2 TRBD1 - CASSLEGQGALPSSYEQYF TGTGCCAGCAGCTTAGAGGGACAGGGGGCTCTCCCGAGCTCCTACGAGCAGTACTTC
17 TRBJ2-2 TRBV4-2 TRBD2 - CASSQDQLAGDTGELFF TGTGCCAGCAGCCAAGATCAACTAGCGGGCGACACCGGGGAGCTGTTTTTT
16 TRBJ2-7 TRBV5-1 TRBD1 - CASSPGRQGGAYEQYF TGCGCCAGCAGCCCCGGGAGACAGGGGGGAGCCTACGAGCAGTACTTC
15 TRBJ1-5 TRBV6-1 TRBD1 - CAGGQLGVRNQPQHF TGTGCGGGGGGACAGTTGGGGGTCCGCAATCAGCCCCAGCATTTT
15 TRBJ2-1 TRBV4-3 - once CASSQNSRPDNEQFF TGCGCCAGCAGCCAAAACAGCCGGCCTGACAATGAGCAGTTCTTC
13 TRBJ2-7 TRBV4-1 - - CASSPLGGYEQYF TGCGCCAGCAGCCCCTTGGGGGGCTACGAGCAGTACTTC
13 TRBJ1-2 TRBV30 TRBD1 once CACPGPGQDGYTF TGTGCCTGTCCGGGTCCGGGACAGGATGGCTACACCTTC
15 TRBJ2-7 TRBV6-5 TRBD1 once CASSYTNRGSYEQYF TGTGCCAGCAGTTACACGAACAGGGGTTCCTACGAGCAGTACTTC
15 TRBJ1-2 TRBV5-6 TRBD1 - CASSKKGAGTYGYTF TGTGCCAGCAGCAAAAAGGGGGCAGGGACTTATGGCTACACCTTC
16 TRBJ1-1 TRBV5-6 - - CASSLWGRRTNTEAFF TGTGCCAGCAGCTTGTGGGGCAGGAGAACTAACACTGAAGCTTTCTTT
14 TRBJ1-3 TRBV2 TRBD1 - CASRAQGGGNTIYF TGTGCCAGCAGGGCACAGGGGGGAGGAAACACCATATATTTT
16 TRBJ2-1 TRBV4-2 - - CASSQVPGGNYNEQFF TGTGCCAGCAGCCAGGTCCCGGGGGGCAACTACAATGAGCAGTTCTTC
13 TRBJ1-1 TRBV28 TRBD1 - CASSSGQVTEAFF TGTGCCAGCAGTAGTGGACAGGTCACTGAAGCTTTCTTT
14 TRBJ1-6 TRBV5-1 - - CASSLAGWGSPLHF TGCGCCAGCAGCTTGGCCGGGTGGGGCTCACCCCTCCACTTT
15 TRBJ2-7 TRBV19 TRBD1 - CASREAWTGGYEQYF TGTGCCAGTAGGGAAGCCTGGACAGGGGGCTACGAGCAGTACTTC
11 TRBJ1-2 TRBV29-1 - - CSVPRSYGYTF TGCAGCGTTCCTCGGAGCTATGGCTACACCTTC
16 TRBJ1-1 TRBV18 - - CASSLFIYTVNTEAFF TGTGCCAGCTCACTTTTTATTTATACGGTAAACACTGAAGCTTTCTTT
17 TRBJ1-5 TRBV5-6 - few CASSLASGRYRDQPQHF TGTGCCAGCAGCTTGGCCTCTGGGAGGTATAGGGATCAGCCCCAGCATTTT
12 TRBJ2-5 TRBV18 - few CASSPGQETQYF TGTGCCAGCTCTCCGGGGCAAGAGACCCAGTACTTC
16 TRBJ1-3 TRBV30 - - CAWSVNRPRAGNTIYF TGTGCCTGGAGTGTAAACAGACCCAGGGCAGGAAACACCATATATTTT
14 TRBJ1-2 TRBV7-9 TRBD1 - CASSLITGGLGYTF TGTGCCAGCAGCCTAATAACAGGGGGCTTGGGCTACACCTTC
14 TRBJ1-2 TRBV28 TRBD1 - CASSPTGQVYGYTF TGTGCCAGCAGCCCCACGGGACAGGTCTATGGCTACACCTTC
17 TRBJ1-6 TRBV30 - once CAWSVIRGSSYNSPLHF TGTGCCTGGAGTGTAATCAGGGGAAGCTCCTATAATTCACCCCTCCACTTT
11 TRBJ2-2 TRBV19 - - CASSQAGELFF TGTGCCAGTAGCCAGGCCGGGGAGCTGTTTTTT
16 TRBJ2-5 TRBV11-2 TRBD2 - CASSLAGGWDQETQYF TGTGCCAGCAGCTTAGCGGGGGGTTGGGACCAAGAGACCCAGTACTTC
15 TRBJ1-5 TRBV19 - - CASSKGDTGGQPQHF TGTGCCAGTAGTAAAGGGGACACAGGCGGTCAGCCCCAGCATTTT
14 TRBJ1-3 TRBV6-5 TRBD1 - CASRLQGAGNTIYF TGTGCCAGCAGACTTCAGGGGGCCGGAAACACCATATATTTT
16 TRBJ2-3 TRBV5-1 TRBD2 - CASSTSGGAVRNTQYF TGCGCCAGCAGCACTAGCGGGGGGGCAGTTCGGAATACGCAGTATTTT
15 TRBJ2-1 TRBV6-5 - - CASNAQGGTYNEQFF TGTGCCAGCAACGCCCAGGGGGGCACCTACAATGAGCAGTTCTTC
15 TRBJ1-5 TRBV28 TRBD1 - CASRPPTGVYQPQHF TGTGCCAGCAGGCCCCCGACAGGGGTTTATCAGCCCCAGCATTTT
16 TRBJ2-7 TRBV4-3 - few CASSQDLGQSSYEQYF TGCGCCAGCAGCCAAGATCTAGGACAGTCCTCCTACGAGCAGTACTTC
17 TRBJ2-7 TRBV5-1 TRBD1 - CASSLVGPGTGAYEQYF TGCGCCAGCAGCTTGGTAGGACCCGGGACAGGGGCCTACGAGCAGTACTTC
14 TRBJ1-4 TRBV7-9 - - CSSSLVAANEKLFF TGTTCCAGCAGCTTAGTAGCAGCTAATGAAAAACTGTTTTTT
14 TRBJ2-7 TRBV19 - - CASSRTATSYEQYF TGTGCCAGCAGTAGAACTGCCACCTCCTACGAGCAGTACTTC
14 TRBJ1-6 TRBV19 - once CASSGGPLGSPLHF TGTGCCAGTAGTGGAGGACCTCTAGGGTCACCCCTCCACTTT
13 TRBJ1-1 TRBV19 - - CASNAGTSPEAFF TGTGCCAGTAATGCCGGGACATCCCCTGAAGCTTTCTTT
14 TRBJ2-7 TRBV25-1 TRBD1 - CASSEDRGAYEQYF TGTGCCAGCAGTGAGGACAGGGGAGCCTACGAGCAGTACTTC
12 TRBJ1-2 TRBV29-1 TRBD1 - CSVVTGNYGYTF TGCAGCGTAGTGACAGGGAACTATGGCTACACCTTC
15 TRBJ2-4 TRBV28 TRBD2 - CASSGILGLADIQYF TGTGCCAGCAGCGGGATATTGGGGCTAGCGGACATTCAGTACTTC
14 TRBJ2-3 TRBV9 TRBD2 - CASSTSGSTDTQYF TGTGCCAGCAGCACTAGCGGTAGCACAGATACGCAGTATTTT
13 TRBJ2-1 TRBV19 TRBD1 - CASKGQGADEQFF TGTGCCAGTAAGGGACAGGGGGCGGATGAGCAGTTCTTC
15 TRBJ1-4 TRBV28 TRBD1 few CASSLGTGPNEKLFF TGTGCCAGCAGTTTAGGGACAGGGCCTAATGAAAAACTGTTTTTT
15 TRBJ1-1 TRBV6-5 - - CASSPRGGKNTEAFF TGTGCCAGCAGTCCGAGGGGGGGGAAGAACACTGAAGCTTTCTTT
15 TRBJ2-1 TRBV28 TRBD1 - CASSNGTGLYNEQFF TGTGCCAGCAGCAATGGGACAGGCCTGTACAATGAGCAGTTCTTC
12 TRBJ1-5 TRBV5-6 - - CASSADDQPQHF TGTGCCAGCAGCGCGGATGATCAGCCCCAGCATTTT
14 TRBJ1-2 TRBV18 TRBD1 - CASTLDREANGYTF TGTGCCAGCACCTTAGACAGGGAAGCAAATGGCTACACCTTC
15 TRBJ1-1 TRBV7-8 - - CASSLAQGVGTEAFF TGTGCCAGCAGCTTAGCGCAAGGGGTGGGCACTGAAGCTTTCTTT
17 TRBJ1-1 TRBV9 TRBD1 - CASSPSTGATSYTEAFF TGTGCCAGCAGCCCTAGTACAGGGGCAACTTCTTACACTGAAGCTTTCTTT
16 TRBJ2-7 TRBV4-2 - - CASSQVGVLSSYEQYF TGTGCCAGCAGCCAAGTAGGGGTTCTATCGTCGTACGAGCAGTACTTC
13 TRBJ1-6 TRBV7-3 - - CASSTGPNSPLHF TGTGCCAGCAGTACAGGTCCTAATTCACCCCTCCACTTT
15 TRBJ2-5 TRBV9 TRBD2 - CASSDGTSRRETQYF TGTGCCAGCAGCGATGGGACTAGCAGACGAGAGACCCAGTACTTC
13 TRBJ1-2 TRBV7-9 TRBD1 - CASSQGQGRGYTF TGTGCCAGCAGCCAGGGACAGGGAAGAGGCTACACCTTC
11 TRBJ1-2 TRBV11-2 - - CASSNMYGYTF TGTGCCAGCAGCAATATGTATGGCTACACCTTC